What follows are 15 T cell receptor beta chains derived from one specimen sequenced in a study of regulatory T cells in long-lasting Graves disease (dated by TCRdb to the early 2020s). Preparation of the library involved multiplex PCR. Instrument on record: Illumina HiSeq 4000. TCR beta libraries were built with iRepertoire HTBI primers and Arm-PCR amplification of CDR3 regions. TCRdb reran the public reads through fastp at Q25 and MiXCR, keeping productive beta chains. Rows with one shared CDR3 protein collapse into an entry with the most common genes and DNA. Recorded for this sample are about half a million distinct CDR3 sequences; roughly 22% of them occurred a single time. Under 15% of the sample belongs to the ten largest clones. Per the publication, the time point label means: persistent/refractory GD, antithyroid drugs over 5 years with positive TRAb. For both TCR sequencing and RNA sequencing, RNA was extracted from PBMCs in TRIzol.

Source: peripheral blood mononuclear cells (PBMCs), taken when the disease was refractory, from a patient treated with antithyroid drugs. All receptors come from a female donor with Graves disease.

This clonotype was found many times. V and J are TRBV11-3 and TRBJ2-7; D gene uncertain. The CDR3 covers 12 residues. Germline V lookup: CDR1 SGHNT, CDR2 YENEEA. V was clipped by 1 base and J by 6 bases, with 7 bases between them. The CDR3 bases are TGTGCCAGCAGCTTAGGTCTTGTCGAGCAGTACTTC. Protein: CASSLGLVEQYF. The whole variable domain, remainder taken from reference TRBV11-3 and TRBJ2-7, is EAGVVQSPRYKIIEKKQPVAFWCNPISGHNTLYWYLQNLGQGPELLIRYENEEAVDDSQLPKDRFSAERLKGVDSTLKIQPAELGDSAVYLCASSLGLVEQYFGPGTRLTVT.

The CDR3 region has the DNA TGTGCCACCAGCCTACTCGCGGAGGGGGGTGGAGAGCAGTTCTTC. Protein product: CATSLLAEGGGEQFF. This chain connects TRBV15 to TRBJ2-1, with D perhaps being TRBD1 or TRBD2 (6 bases each). V was trimmed by 5 bases and J by 10 bases, leaving 21 bases between them. The CDR3 has 15 residues. Germline V gene sequence: CDR1 LNHNV, CDR2 YYDKDF (reference sequence).

The V gene is TRBV5-1, the J gene TRBJ2-7; 7 bases are a match to TRBD1. V lost 0 bases and J lost 6; bases outside the gene matches: 12. Germline CDR1 and CDR2: SGHRS and YFSETQ. The CDR3 consists of 16 residues. The chain's CDR3 is CASSLGPGQIPLEQYF. The CDR3 coding sequence is TGCGCCAGCAGCTTGGGGCCGGGACAGATCCCACTCGAGCAGTACTTC.

The chain has TRBV12-3 or TRBV12-4 and TRBJ2-1, with no clear D. The ends were cut back, 1 base at V and 10 bases at J, with 5 bases in the middle. The length of the CDR3 is 11 residues. The CDR3 region has the DNA TGTGCCAGCAGTTTAGGACTCGAGCAGTTCTTC. This sequence encodes CASSLGLEQFF.

The sample holds many counts of this clonotype. The chain couples TRBV7-2 to TRBJ2-5; 13 nucleotides agree with TRBD2. V shed 7 bases and J 5 bases; nucleotides not matched to a gene: 7. Per the germline V gene, CDR1 is SGHTA and CDR2 is FQGNSA. This CDR3 is 15 amino acids long. The CDR3 here is CASNNMGLAGETQYF. The CDR3 DNA reads as TGTGCCAGCAACAACATGGGACTAGCGGGGGAGACCCAGTACTTC. Complete variable domain (other parts from reference TRBV7-2 and TRBJ2-5): GAGVSQSPSNKVTEKGKDVELRCDPISGHTALYWYRQSLGQGLEFLIYFQGNSAPDKSGLPSDRFSAERTGGSVSTLTIQRTQQEDSAVYLCASNNMGLAGETQYFGPGTRLLVL.

There are many counts of this clonotype. The chain is built from TRBV6-1 and TRBJ1-2; D not certain. The CDR3 has 15 amino acids. CDR1 is MNHNS and CDR2 is SASEGT in the germline V gene. V gave up 6 bases and J gave up 8 bases, with 22 bases separating them. CDR3 amino acids: CASSPAAELTRGYTF. The CDR3 nucleotides read TGTGCCAGCAGCCCCGCCGCCGAGCTGACGCGGGGCTACACCTTC.

This clonotype showed up just a few times. The chain combines TRBV20-1 with TRBJ1-5; perhaps TRBD1 as D (6 bases). Germline values: CDR1 DFQATT, CDR2 SNEGSKA (reference sequence). This CDR3 has 13 amino acids. V lost 8 bases, J lost 6 bases, and 17 bases lay in between. The CDR3 DNA follows: TGCAGTTCCCAGCGAGAACAGGGTCAGCCCCAGCATTTT. Protein sequence: CSSQREQGQPQHF.

Many counts were recorded for this clonotype. The chain uses TRBV7-2 and TRBJ1-4; D not resolved. CDR1 and CDR2 from the germline V gene are SGHTA and FQGNSA. This CDR3 contains 16 residues. The germline V and J ends were trimmed by 4 bases and 6 bases, with 18 bases remaining between them. The CDR3, as DNA: TGTGCCAGCAGCTCCCCGGGGTTAGGGATCGATGAAAAACTGTTTTTT. Its translation: CASSSPGLGIDEKLFF.

The V call is TRBV9, the J call TRBJ2-7, with 13 bases that match TRBD2. After removal of 3 bases from V and 0 bases from J, the junction contained 3 bases not matched to a gene. Germline V lookup: CDR1 SGDLS, CDR2 YYNGEE. CDR3 length equals 16 residues. This CDR3 reads CASSAGLAGASYEQYF. The CDR3 DNA reads TGTGCCAGCAGCGCCGGACTAGCGGGAGCCTCCTACGAGCAGTACTTC.

This clonotype was observed a few times. The gene calls are TRBV12-3 or TRBV12-4 and TRBJ2-2; 7 nucleotides match TRBD1. The CDR3 consists of 13 residues. The V and J ends lost 6 bases and 6 bases, in that order; junction bases with no gene match: 4. The DNA for the CDR3 is TGTGCCAGCAGCGTGACAGGGCCCGGGGAGCTGTTTTTT. Amino acids: CASSVTGPGELFF.

The genes are TRBV7-9 and TRBJ1-2; tentative D call: TRBD1 (5 bases). Germline CDR1 is SEHNR and CDR2 is FQNEAQ (reference sequence). This CDR3 has 14 amino acids. The V end lost 5 bases, the J end lost 0 bases, and 10 bases lay between the germline ends. The CDR3 sequence is CASSTMTANYGYTF. As DNA, the CDR3 is TGTGCCAGCAGCACTATGACAGCTAACTATGGCTACACCTTC.

The J gene is TRBJ2-3, the V gene TRBV19, with D possibly being TRBD2 (6 bases). The CDR3 totals 15 residues. The germline V gene encodes CDR1 LNHDA and CDR2 SQIVND (reference sequence). The V end was cut by 6 bases, the J end by 4 bases, with 17 bases between. The CDR3 protein is CASSSGRDVADTQYF. CDR3 DNA: TGTGCCAGTAGCTCGGGGCGGGATGTTGCAGATACGCAGTATTTT. Looking up the rest from reference TRBV19 and TRBJ2-3 gives the full variable domain: DGGITQSPKYLFRKEGQNVTLSCEQNLNHDAMYWYRQDPGQGLRLIYYSQIVNDFQKGDIAEGYSVSREKKESFPLTVTSAQKNPTAFYLCASSSGRDVADTQYFGPGTRLTVL.

At least ten counts were recorded for this clonotype. This sequence joins TRBV12-3 or TRBV12-4 and TRBJ1-2; 9 bases are shared with TRBD1. The trim removed 0 bases at V and 8 bases at J, leaving 19 bases unmatched. This CDR3 has 19 amino acids. DNA of the CDR3: TGTGCCAGCAGTTTAGCGACGGGACAGGGAGGAAGGGAGGAAGGAGGCTACACCTTC. Translation: CASSLATGQGGREEGGYTF.

V usage is TRBV6-5 and J usage is TRBJ1-1, with 11 positions matching TRBD1. Trimming at V came to 0 bases and at J to 5 bases, leaving 14 bases not matched to a gene. CDR1 and CDR2 from the germline V gene are MNHEY and SVGAGI. The CDR3 runs 19 residues. CDR3 nucleotide sequence: TGTGCCAGCAGTTACTCGCGGGACAGGGGGTGGGTTAGACGGACTGAAGCTTTCTTT. Its protein is CASSYSRDRGWVRRTEAFF.

This clonotype was observed at least ten times. The V call is TRBV7-8, the J call TRBJ2-5; D is unresolved. Between the trimmed V and J ends, which lost 5 bases and 7 bases, there was a span of 17 bases. The CDR3 is made up of 14 amino acids. Germline V gene data show CDR1 as SGHVS and CDR2 as FQNEAQ. The CDR3 spells CASSTRQFGRTQYF. The CDR3, as DNA: TGTGCCAGCAGCACTCGACAATTTGGACGGACCCAGTACTTC.